The sequence of this T cell receptor beta chain was determined in a study of CD4 T cells in relation to SARS-CoV-2 and coronaviruses. Looking at the study overall: Shared crossreactive spike epitopes were mapped to their HLA restriction.

This clone was counted only a few times. Its antigen is unidentified. Whole-study results and caveats: Samples before the pandemic and after infection were not matched within any donor.

Here immunoSEQ multiplex PCR was the method, and the copy in TCRdb shows in-frame clones only, minus some. In the table there are approximately 16,000 clones, about 77% of which are singletons. CD4+ T cells from unexposed donors were obtained before the COVID-19 pandemic (2011-2018). After nine to ten days of culture, CD4+ T cells were isolated. Half the medium was replaced with IL-2 medium on days 3 and 7. The sequence came from a human donor in good health. Sequencing was carried out using CD4+ T cells from PBMCs, cultured in vitro.

As DNA, the CDR3 is TGTGCCAGCAGCCCCCATGGGGGGCGGGGTGGCTACACCTTC. This translates into CASSPHGGRGGYTF. The chain recombines TRBV9 with TRBJ1-2; tentatively, D is TRBD1 (6 bases). Between the trimmed V and J ends, which lost 4 bases and 7 bases, there was a span of 17 bases. The CDR3 is made up of 14 amino acids. Germline V CDR1 and CDR2: SGDLS, YYNGEE.